The following is a T cell receptor (beta chain) sequence with its context. It was CD45RO-negative cells, positively selected for CCR7, that made up naive CD8 cells, with terminally differentiated effector memory CD45RA+ cells excluded. Generated by immunoSEQ multiplex PCR, the TCRdb table keeps only in-frame clones and is missing some. The sample holds about 680,000 clones; 92% are singletons and the top ten take roughly 24%. The data were obtained in a study of shared clonotypes between healthy human individuals. About the research overall: Donors were a couple of women and three men aged 18 to 49.

The receptor was derived from a man aged 25 to 40 in good health. The sequenced material came from naive CD8+ T cells sorted from blood.

The DNA of the CDR3 is TGTGCCAGCAGCCAACTAACAACGGGGGCCTCCTACGAGCAGTACTTC. It specifies CASSQLTTGASYEQYF. The chain employs TRBV4-2 and TRBJ2-7, with D perhaps matching TRBD1 or TRBD2 (6 bases each). The V gene lost 2 bases and the J gene lost 0 bases, with 14 bases spanning the gap. CDR1 is LGHNA and CDR2 is YNFKEQ in the germline V gene. The CDR3 runs to 16 residues.